One sample yielded the 8 T cell receptor beta chains listed below, sequenced in a study of blood T cell repertoires in COVID-19. Measured with immunoSEQ multiplex PCR; TCRdb has only the in-frame clones, and not every one. The profile shows about 140,000 clones, more than 65% of them singletons. The sequencing sample was made of peripheral blood. These receptors were taken from a woman in her sixties or seventies with acute or convalescent COVID-19.

This rearrangement joins TRBV30 to TRBJ2-2; the match to TRBD1 covers 10 bases. V shed 7 bases, J shed 4 bases, and the junction held 12 bases outside the gene matches. Germline CDR1 is GTSNPN and CDR2 is SVGIG (reference sequence). The CDR3 covers 16 residues. This chain's CDR3 is CAFIETGTGVTGELFF. The CDR3 DNA reads as TGTGCCTTTATCGAAACCGGGACAGGGGTCACCGGGGAGCTGTTTTTT.

The chain combines TRBV29-1 with TRBJ2-1; D is unclear. Germline V CDR1 and CDR2: SQVTM, ANQGSEA. The CDR3 runs 16 residues. Trimming stripped 2 bases from V and 0 bases from J, with 14 bases between. The CDR3 DNA follows: TGCAGCGTTGAATCAATAGCCCGAAGCTCCTACAATGAGCAGTTCTTC. Translated: CSVESIARSSYNEQFF.

The chain combines TRBV29-1 with TRBJ2-5, with 9 bases aligning to TRBD2. Germline-derived CDR1 and CDR2 are SQVTM and ANQGSEA. This CDR3 is 15 amino acids long. V trimming: 2 bases; J trimming: 7 bases; junction bases outside the gene matches: 11. CDR3 residues: CSVESGLARTGTQYF. The CDR3 DNA reads as TGCAGCGTTGAATCGGGACTAGCCCGAACTGGGACCCAGTACTTC.

V is TRBV4-1 and J is TRBJ2-1; D is possibly TRBD2 (6 bases). This CDR3 region has 15 residues. Germline V gene lookup returns CDR1 MGHRA and CDR2 YSYEKL. V lost 4 bases and J lost 3, with 13 bases in between. CDR3 amino acids: CASSPLADYYNEQFF. The CDR3 nucleotides read TGCGCCAGCAGCCCACTAGCCGATTACTACAATGAGCAGTTCTTC.

V usage is TRBV4-1 and J usage is TRBJ2-1, with 7 bases matching TRBD2. Germline CDR1 reads MGHRA; CDR2 reads YSYEKL. This CDR3 is built from 15 residues. With 3 bases clipped from V and 0 bases from J, the junction kept 2 bases outside the gene matches. The chain's CDR3 is CASSHSSGSYNEQFF. DNA for the CDR3: TGCGCCAGCAGCCACTCTAGCGGCTCCTACAATGAGCAGTTCTTC.

The gene calls are TRBV12-3 or TRBV12-4 and TRBJ2-7; D not certain. V lost 5 bases and J lost 1, with 6 bases in between. The CDR3 covers 12 residues. Written as DNA, the CDR3 is TGTGCCAGCAGTCCCCGGTCCTACGAGCAGTACTTC. Protein: CASSPRSYEQYF.

This clone was observed a few times. In the same sample, other DNA sequences code for this CDR3. The chain employs TRBV12-3 or TRBV12-4 and TRBJ1-1, with D perhaps TRBD1 (6 bases). The germline V and J ends were trimmed by 4 bases and 2 bases, with 8 bases remaining between them. This CDR3 spans 13 amino acids. As DNA, the CDR3 is TGTGCCAGCAGTTGGGGGCAAAACACTGAAGCTTTCTTT. Its protein product is CASSWGQNTEAFF.

Details on this clone: This may come from a read error, since a much larger clone is one base off. The chain combines TRBV3-1 (or the pseudogene TRBV3-2) with TRBJ2-5, with 7 bases identical to TRBD2. This CDR3 contains 16 residues. The V segment lost 1 base and the J segment 5 bases; nucleotides outside the gene matches: 10. Germline loops: CDR1 LGHDT, CDR2 YNNKEL (reference sequence). CDR3 nucleotides: TGTGCCAGCAGCCAAGGCACTGGACTGGGGGGGGAGACCCAGTACTTC. It encodes CASSQGTGLGGETQYF.